A single sample gave rise to the 26 T cell receptor beta chains below, sequenced in a study of shared clonotypes between healthy human individuals. Measured with immunoSEQ multiplex PCR; TCRdb has only the in-frame clones, and not every one. This sample has hundreds of thousands of clones, with approximately 96% found just once. Naive CD8 cells lacked CD45RO and underwent positive selection for CCR7, leaving out terminally differentiated effector memory CD45RA+ cells. The specimen sequenced was naive CD8+ T cells sorted from blood. The receptors were sampled from a woman in her 30s in good health.

This chain joins TRBV29-1 and TRBJ2-1; the D is unclear. V was shortened by 6 bases and J by 1 base, with 7 bases between the two germline ends. This CDR3 is 12 amino acids long. Germline V gives CDR1 SQVTM, CDR2 ANQGSEA. CDR3 sequence: CSVHQSYNEQFF. CDR3 coding DNA: TGCAGCGTCCACCAGTCCTACAATGAGCAGTTCTTC.

The chain employs TRBV2 and TRBJ2-1; TRBD2 matches at 9 bases. Trimming cost V 2 bases and J 2 bases; bases outside gene matches: 7. There are 17 residues in the CDR3. Germline V gene lookup returns CDR1 SNHLY and CDR2 FYNNEI. The CDR3 bases are TGTGCCAGCAGTGAAATACTTAGCGGGAGTGCCTACAATGAGCAGTTCTTC. Protein sequence: CASSEILSGSAYNEQFF.

CDR3 DNA: TGTGCCAGCAGCTTGTCCGGCGGGACTAGTCTCCACGAGCAGTACTTC. This gives the protein CASSLSGGTSLHEQYF. V gene TRBV5-6 combines with J gene TRBJ2-7; the match to TRBD2 covers 8 bases. Germline V CDR1 and CDR2: SGHDT, YYEEEE. The CDR3 sequence is 16 residues long. V was clipped by 1 base and J by 5 bases; unmatched bases: 11. Full variable domain (rest looked up from reference TRBV5-6 and TRBJ2-7): DAGVTQSPTHLIKTRGQQVTLRCSPKSGHDTVSWYQQALGQGPQFIFQYYEEEERQRGNFPDRFSGHQFPNYSSELNVNALLLGDSALYLCASSLSGGTSLHEQYFGPGTRLTVT.

V is TRBV27 and J is TRBJ2-1, with 16 bases fitting TRBD2. The V gene end was trimmed by 0 bases and the J gene end by 6 bases; junction bases not matched to a gene: 2. This CDR3 region has 17 residues. CDR1 and CDR2 (germline): MNHEY, SMNVEV (reference sequence). The CDR3 here is CASSLSGTSGRANEQFF. CDR3 nucleotide sequence: TGTGCCAGCAGTTTATCCGGGACTAGCGGGAGGGCCAATGAGCAGTTCTTC.

This clone was seen once. The rearrangement links TRBV27 to TRBJ2-6, with a weak D call TRBD2 (6 bases). Germline lookup yields CDR1 MNHEY and CDR2 SMNVEV (reference sequence). This CDR3 has 18 residues. V dropped 4 bases and J dropped 0 bases, with 16 bases sitting between them. In DNA form, the CDR3 reads TGTGCCAGCAGTTCGGAAAGGTGGGGACTCTCTGGGGCCAACGTCCTGACTTTC. Translated: CASSSERWGLSGANVLTF.

V gene TRBV5-8 combines with J gene TRBJ2-7; maybe TRBD1 (5 bases). The V gene's germline CDR1 is SGHTS and CDR2 YDEGEE. V gave up 7 bases and J gave up 4 bases, with 15 bases separating them. This CDR3 spans 13 amino acids. CDR3 in DNA: TGTGCCAGCCCCCAGGGTATCTTTTACGAGCAGTACTTC. Its translation is CASPQGIFYEQYF.

This CDR3 reads CASSLWAGGNSPLHF. The DNA of the CDR3 is TGTGCCAGCAGCTTATGGGCGGGGGGAAATTCACCCCTCCACTTT. The V call is TRBV7-8, the J call TRBJ1-6; TRBD1 might be the D (5 bases). This CDR3 comprises 15 residues. Germline V gene sequence: CDR1 SGHVS, CDR2 FQNEAQ. Trimming took 2 bases from V and 7 from J, leaving 12 bases between them. Full variable domain (remainder filled in from reference TRBV7-8 and TRBJ1-6): GAGVSQSPRYKVAKRGQDVALRCDPISGHVSLFWYQQALGQGPEFLTYFQNEAQLDKSGLPSDRFFAERPEGSVSTLKIQRTQQEDSAVYLCASSLWAGGNSPLHFGNGTRLTVT.

The chain has TRBV13 and TRBJ2-3; 8 bases map to TRBD2. Germline CDR1 and CDR2: PRHDT and FYEKMQ (reference sequence). The CDR3 spans 15 residues. V shed 5 bases and J 4 bases; nucleotides not matched to a gene: 8. In DNA, the CDR3 is TGTGCCAGCAGCCCGCCAGCGGGAGCCCCAGATACGCAGTATTTT. It codes for CASSPPAGAPDTQYF. Drawing the rest from reference TRBV13 and TRBJ2-3, the complete variable domain is AAGVIQSPRHLIKEKRETATLKCYPIPRHDTVYWYQQGPGQDPQFLISFYEKMQSDKGSIPDRFSAQQFSDYHSELNMSSLELGDSALYFCASSPPAGAPDTQYFGPGTRLTVL.

The chain couples TRBV6-1 to TRBJ1-5; 9 bases match TRBD1. Trimming cost V 7 bases and J 0 bases; bases outside gene matches: 4. CDR1 MNHNS and CDR2 SASEGT come from the germline V gene. The CDR3 runs 15 residues. As DNA, the CDR3 is TGTGCCAGCAAGACAGGGGGAAATAGCAATCAGCCCCAGCATTTT. Translated, it gives CASKTGGNSNQPQHF.

V and J are TRBV10-3 and TRBJ2-7; 10 bases align to TRBD1. The germline CDR1 and CDR2 sequences are ENHRY and SYGVKD. This CDR3 region has 18 residues. Unmatched junction bases numbered 21, after V lost 10 bases and J lost 3 bases. The CDR3 nucleotides are TGTGCCACGACAACCCGGGACAGGGGCCCTCAGGCCTTCTACGAGCAGTACTTC. It codes for CATTTRDRGPQAFYEQYF.

This chain joins TRBV18 and TRBJ1-1; no firm D call. The germline V gene encodes CDR1 KGHSH and CDR2 LQKENI. The CDR3 is made up of 14 amino acids. Trimming took 6 bases from V and 3 from J, leaving 14 bases between them. The CDR3 protein is CASSQSRLDTEAFF. The DNA for the CDR3 is TGTGCCAGCTCCCAGTCGAGGTTGGACACTGAAGCTTTCTTT.

In this sample, this clone turned up a few times. The J gene is TRBJ2-1, the V gene TRBV2; 8 bases are a match to TRBD2. This CDR3 comprises 15 residues. V was clipped by 8 bases and J by 9 bases; unmatched bases: 15. CDR1 SNHLY and CDR2 FYNNEI come from the germline V gene. The CDR3 protein is CASGGLALTWGEQFF. CDR3 nucleotides: TGTGCCAGCGGTGGACTAGCCCTGACTTGGGGTGAGCAGTTCTTC.

The rearrangement links TRBV9 to TRBJ2-4; 9 bases are a match to TRBD1. CDR1 and CDR2 from the germline V gene are SGDLS and YYNGEE. Trimming cost V 3 bases and J 5 bases; bases outside gene matches: 0. The CDR3 has 13 amino acids. The CDR3 reads CASSGTGENIQYF. In DNA, the CDR3 is TGTGCCAGCAGCGGGACAGGGGAAAACATTCAGTACTTC.

The chain carries TRBV6-1 and TRBJ1-5; a possible D gene is TRBD1 (5 bases). Trimming left V 0 bases short and J 9 bases short, with 12 bases between. CDR1 MNHNS and CDR2 SASEGT come from the germline V gene. This CDR3 region has 14 residues. CDR3 protein: CASSEAQGGPPQHF. CDR3 bases: TGTGCCAGCAGTGAAGCCCAGGGCGGGCCGCCCCAGCATTTT.

The V call is TRBV5-6, the J call TRBJ2-7, with 15 positions matching TRBD2. V lost 3 bases and J lost 4; bases outside the gene matches: 5. There are 16 residues in the CDR3. In germline, CDR1 is SGHDT, CDR2 YYEEEE. Here the CDR3 DNA reads TGTGCCAGCAGCTCCGGACTAGCGGGAGGGGTATACGAGCAGTACTTC. Its translation: CASSSGLAGGVYEQYF.

The V and J genes are TRBV7-9 and TRBJ2-7; a weak D match, TRBD2 (6 bases). V shed 4 bases and J shed 6 bases, with 13 bases lying between them. CDR3 size: 13 residues. Per the germline V gene, CDR1 is SEHNR and CDR2 is FQNEAQ (reference sequence). In DNA form, the CDR3 reads TGTGCCAGCAGCTCAGCGACTAGTAGCGAGCAGTACTTC. Translated, it gives CASSSATSSEQYF.

CDR3 region: CASSPTGWEQYF. Here the CDR3 DNA reads TGTGCCAGTAGTCCGACAGGGTGGGAGCAGTACTTC. The chain uses TRBV19 and TRBJ2-7, with 7 bases matching TRBD1. The ends lost 5 bases at V and 7 bases at J; junction bases unmatched: 5. Germline V CDR1 and CDR2: LNHDA, SQIVND (reference sequence). This CDR3 region has 12 residues.

The chain recombines TRBV5-4 with TRBJ2-5; 9 bases fit TRBD1. The germline V gene has CDR1 SGHNT and CDR2 YYREEE (reference sequence). V was clipped by 3 bases and J by 4 bases; unmatched bases: 10. The CDR3 loop spans 16 amino acids. The CDR3 sequence is CASSSDRGPPPETQYF. Written as DNA, the CDR3 is TGTGCCAGCAGCTCGGACAGGGGCCCACCTCCAGAGACCCAGTACTTC. The full variable domain, in which reference TRBV5-4 and TRBJ2-5 provide the parts outside the CDR3, is ETGVTQSPTHLIKTRGQQVTLRCSSQSGHNTVSWYQQALGQGPQFIFQYYREEENGRGNFPPRFSGLQFPNYSSELNVNALELDDSALYLCASSSDRGPPPETQYFGPGTRLLVL.

J is TRBJ2-7 and V is TRBV14, with 9 bases fitting TRBD1. Germline loops: CDR1 SGHDN, CDR2 FVKESK. V lost 6 bases, J lost 4 bases, and 19 bases stayed unmatched. This CDR3 contains 18 residues. The CDR3 region is CASRQDRGPSSVTYEQYF. The CDR3 DNA is TGTGCCAGCAGACAGGACAGGGGCCCCTCCTCTGTGACTTACGAGCAGTACTTC. Full variable domain (missing parts from reference TRBV14 and TRBJ2-7): EAGVTQFPSHSVIEKGQTVTLRCDPISGHDNLYWYRRVMGKEIKFLLHFVKESKQDESGMPNNRFLAERTGGTYSTLKVQPAELEDSGVYFCASRQDRGPSSVTYEQYFGPGTRLTVT.

This clone showed up just once. This rearrangement joins TRBV5-4 to TRBJ2-1; 11 bases fit TRBD2. V shed 2 bases and J 2 bases; nucleotides not matched to a gene: 6. The CDR3 spans 17 residues. Germline V gene data show CDR1 as SGHNT and CDR2 as YYREEE (reference sequence). In DNA, the CDR3 is TGTGCCAGCAGCTTCGAAACTAGCGGGAGAACCTACAATGAGCAGTTCTTC. It is translated as CASSFETSGRTYNEQFF.

As regards this clone: Just one base apart from a much larger clone, this may be a read error. This same CDR3 is encoded by further DNA sequences in the sample. CDR3: CASSLGYEQYF. DNA of the CDR3: TGTGCCAGCAGCTTAGGCTACGAGCAGTACTTC. The rearrangement joins TRBV13 to TRBJ2-5, with D hard to call. TRBJ2-7 matches the DNA end more closely, so the J call is doubtful. CDR1 and CDR2 from the germline V gene are PRHDT and FYEKMQ (reference sequence). This CDR3 is 11 amino acids long.

The chain carries TRBV9 and TRBJ2-1; maybe TRBD1 (6 bases). V lost 4 bases and J 8 bases, leaving 16 bases between the germline ends. The germline CDR1 and CDR2 sequences are SGDLS and YYNGEE. CDR3 size: 14 residues. The CDR3 coding sequence is TGTGCCAGCAGCAACCGACAGGCGATGGATGAGCAGTTCTTC. Amino acids: CASSNRQAMDEQFF.

Regarding this clone: The same CDR3 is also encoded by other DNA sequences in this sample. The V gene is TRBV7-8, the J gene TRBJ2-7; D possibly corresponds to TRBD2 (6 bases). Per the germline V gene, CDR1 is SGHVS and CDR2 is FQNEAQ. The CDR3 consists of 14 residues. Trimming removed 5 bases from V and 0 bases from J, with 11 bases in between. The CDR3 protein is CASSPTGGSYEQYF. The DNA for the CDR3 is TGTGCCAGCAGCCCGACCGGGGGCTCCTACGAGCAGTACTTC. Complete variable domain (other parts from reference TRBV7-8 and TRBJ2-7): GAGVSQSPRYKVAKRGQDVALRCDPISGHVSLFWYQQALGQGPEFLTYFQNEAQLDKSGLPSDRFFAERPEGSVSTLKIQRTQQEDSAVYLCASSPTGGSYEQYFGPGTRLTVT.

CDR3 bases: TGTGCCAGCAGTGAAATTGAGGGGGCGGAGACTAACTATGGCTACACCTTC. Protein sequence: CASSEIEGAETNYGYTF. The chain is built from TRBV2 and TRBJ1-2; 7 bases match TRBD1. The CDR3 contains 17 residues. Germline CDR1 is SNHLY and CDR2 is FYNNEI. The junction had 9 bases not matched to a gene; V was cut back by 2 bases and J by 0 bases.

The rearrangement joins TRBV7-6 to TRBJ2-1; D unclear. V lost 2 bases, J lost 5 bases, and 10 bases lay in between. Germline lookup yields CDR1 SGHVS and CDR2 FNYEAQ. This CDR3 is built from 14 residues. The CDR3 coding sequence is TGTGCCAGCAGCTTAAGGCTCAGCAACAATGAGCAGTTCTTC. Translated, it gives CASSLRLSNNEQFF.

CDR3 in amino acids: CASSHEHGSSYEQYF. The CDR3 nucleotides are TGCGCCAGCAGCCACGAGCACGGCAGCTCCTACGAGCAGTACTTC. The chain employs TRBV4-1 and TRBJ2-7; D is unresolved. The CDR3 loop spans 15 amino acids. Germline V lookup: CDR1 MGHRA, CDR2 YSYEKL. V lost 3 bases and J 0 bases, leaving 12 bases between the germline ends.